Shown below are 22 T cell receptor beta chains from a single sample sequenced in a study of metastatic and nonmetastatic thyroid tumors. Every patient was untreated before thyroid surgery. TCRdb re-called the PCR reads via MiXCR. Of around 14,000 clones in the sample, roughly 24% were seen once. Sequenced input: tumor tissue. These receptors all come from a female donor with papillary thyroid cancer or a benign thyroid nodule (not recorded which). Some clones in this sample may be carry-over from other donors' samples.

This rearrangement joins TRBV5-1 to TRBJ2-3; D unclear. This CDR3 has 14 residues. Trimming took 0 bases from V and 2 from J, leaving 7 bases between them. CDR1 and CDR2 (germline): SGHRS, YFSETQ. The CDR3 nucleotides are TGCGCCAGCAGCTTGGGCGAGTTCACAGATACGCAGTATTTT. Amino acids: CASSLGEFTDTQYF.

By proportion, this clone is medium-sized. The chain combines TRBV28 with TRBJ2-7; 15 positions match TRBD2. This CDR3 region has 15 residues. In germline, CDR1 is MDHEN, CDR2 SYDVKM. V shed 4 bases, J shed 4 bases, and the junction held 2 bases outside the gene matches. CDR3 coding DNA: TGTGCCAGCAGTTGGACTAGCGGGGGGGTTTACGAGCAGTACTTC. Translated, it gives CASSWTSGGVYEQYF. Based on the CDR3 plus reference TRBV28 and TRBJ2-7, the full variable domain is DVKVTQSSRYLVKRTGEKVFLECVQDMDHENMFWYRQDPGLGLRLIYFSYDVKMKEKGDIPEGYSVSREKKERFSLILESASTNQTSMYLCASSWTSGGVYEQYFGPGTRLTVT.

This clone was picked up a small number of times. The J gene is TRBJ1-6, the V gene TRBV6-1; TRBD1 aligns across 8 bases. The CDR3 runs to 15 residues. The germline V gene has CDR1 MNHNS and CDR2 SASEGT. V shed 4 bases, J shed 14 bases, and the junction held 13 bases outside the gene matches. CDR3 nucleotides: TGTGCCAGCAGTGCTCCGGACAGGGCCCCTTATACCCTCCACTTT. It encodes CASSAPDRAPYTLHF.

In its sample, this clone ranks as medium-sized. The V and J genes are TRBV12-3 or TRBV12-4 and TRBJ2-7, with D unresolved. The V and J ends lost 4 bases and 1 base respectively, with 11 bases between them. This CDR3 has 14 amino acids. CDR3 nucleotide sequence: TGTGCCAGCAGTTCCTCCCTGTGGTCCTACGAGCAGTACTTC. It encodes CASSSSLWSYEQYF.

This clone was seen at least ten times. The chain links TRBV3-1 to TRBJ1-2; D uncertain. In germline, CDR1 is LGHDT, CDR2 YNNKEL (reference sequence). CDR3 size: 12 residues. Trimming shortened V by 1 base and J by 8 bases, and 8 bases separated the two germline ends. The CDR3 DNA is TGTGCCAGCAGCCAAGGCCCTACAGGCTACACCTTC. Translated: CASSQGPTGYTF.

This clone was observed at least ten times. This chain connects TRBV15 to TRBJ1-4; 7 nucleotides match TRBD1. The length of the CDR3 is 15 residues. Germline V gives CDR1 LNHNV, CDR2 YYDKDF (reference sequence). V lost 3 bases to trimming and J lost 4 bases; unmatched junction nucleotides: 5. CDR3: CATSRNPGGNEKLFF. The CDR3 coding sequence is TGTGCCACCAGCAGGAACCCAGGGGGTAATGAAAAACTGTTTTTT. The variable domain in full, with the rest retrieved from reference TRBV15 and TRBJ1-4, is DAMVIQNPRYQVTQFGKPVTLSCSQTLNHNVMYWYQQKSSQAPKLLFHYYDKDFNNEADTPDNFQSRRPNTSFCFLDIRSPGLGDTAMYLCATSRNPGGNEKLFFGSGTQLSVL.

The V gene is TRBV19, the J gene TRBJ1-1; tentative D call: TRBD1 (5 bases). Between the trimmed V and J ends, which lost 3 bases and 5 bases, there was a span of 13 bases. The CDR3 spans 14 residues. CDR1 is LNHDA, CDR2 SQIVND, per germline (reference sequence). CDR3 DNA: TGTGCCAGTAGTATCAAGGCAGGGATTACTGAAGCTTTCTTT. Protein product: CASSIKAGITEAFF. Looking up the rest from reference TRBV19 and TRBJ1-1 gives the full variable domain: DGGITQSPKYLFRKEGQNVTLSCEQNLNHDAMYWYRQDPGQGLRLIYYSQIVNDFQKGDIAEGYSVSREKKESFPLTVTSAQKNPTAFYLCASSIKAGITEAFFGQGTRLTVV.

V and J are TRBV7-8 and TRBJ2-1, with 8 bases fitting TRBD2. Germline V gene data show CDR1 as SGHVS and CDR2 as FQNEAQ. With V trimmed by 6 bases and J by 7 bases, 11 bases remained unmatched. The CDR3 runs 15 residues. For the CDR3, the DNA is TGTGCCAGCAGTCGGGCGGGAGGCCTAGGGAATGAGCAGTTCTTC. Translated, it gives CASSRAGGLGNEQFF.

Many counts were recorded for this clone. V and J are TRBV20-1 and TRBJ2-2; 13 nucleotides agree with TRBD2. This CDR3 region has 16 residues. Germline CDR1 is DFQATT and CDR2 is SNEGSKA (reference sequence). The trim removed 2 bases at V and 3 bases at J, leaving 3 bases unmatched. The CDR3 DNA is TGCAGTGCTAGATTCGGGACTAGCGGGGACACCGGGGAGCTGTTTTTT. This encodes CSARFGTSGDTGELFF.

This clone has more than one count but fewer than ten. V usage is TRBV2 and J usage is TRBJ2-7; D might be TRBD1 (5 bases). This CDR3 is built from 12 residues. Deletions cut 4 bases from V and 3 bases from J, with 7 bases between. CDR1 and CDR2 (germline): SNHLY, FYNNEI. The CDR3 reads CASSVQVYEQYF. The DNA of the CDR3 is TGTGCCAGCAGTGTACAGGTCTACGAGCAGTACTTC.

Only a few counts were recorded for this clone. The chain is built from TRBV27 and TRBJ2-6, with D hard to call. The germline gives CDR1 MNHEY, CDR2 SMNVEV (reference sequence). Trimming shortened V by 5 bases and J by 1 base, and 12 bases separated the two germline ends. This CDR3 has 16 residues. The CDR3 DNA is TGTGCCAGCAGTCCAAAGGTAAGATCTGGGGCCAACGTCCTGACTTTC. The encoded protein is CASSPKVRSGANVLTF.

This clone ranks as medium-sized. The rearrangement uses TRBV6-5 and TRBJ2-7; 13 nucleotides agree with TRBD2. The CDR3 loop spans 15 amino acids. With 3 bases clipped from V and 2 bases from J, the junction kept 1 base outside the gene matches. Germline V lookup: CDR1 MNHEY, CDR2 SVGAGI. Written as DNA, the CDR3 is TGTGCCAGCAGTTATACTAGCGGGAGGGCCTACGAGCAGTACTTC. It translates to CASSYTSGRAYEQYF.

This clone showed up many times. The chain combines TRBV20-1 with TRBJ1-2; D unresolved. V lost 8 bases to trimming and J lost 4 bases, with 11 bases between them. The CDR3 has 11 residues. Germline V gives CDR1 DFQATT, CDR2 SNEGSKA (reference sequence). This CDR3 is CSLSTSYGYTF. CDR3 nucleotide sequence: TGCAGTTTGTCCACTAGCTATGGCTACACCTTC.

A few counts support this clone. The chain combines TRBV24-1 with TRBJ2-2, with D possibly TRBD2 on 5 matching bases. The V end was cut by 3 bases, the J end by 3 bases, with 10 bases between. Germline CDR1 is KGHDR and CDR2 is SFDVKD. This CDR3 has 15 residues. Written as DNA, the CDR3 is TGTGCCACCAGTGATGGACTCCGGGACACCGGGGAGCTGTTTTTT. The encoded protein is CATSDGLRDTGELFF.

Notes on this clone: Sequence at one end of the junction differs from germline and may be a read error. The rearrangement links TRBV4-2 to TRBJ2-7; D is uncertain. CDR3 length: 15 amino acids. Looked up from germline, CDR1 is LGHNA and CDR2 is YNFKEQ. CDR3 in DNA: TGTGCCAGCACCCAAGTTCTATCACCTGTATACGAGCAGTACTTC. This gives the protein CASTQVLSPVYEQYF.

This clone rates as medium-sized. The chain has TRBV6-1 and TRBJ2-2; 9 positions match TRBD1. V trimming: 5 bases; J trimming: 6 bases; junction bases outside the gene matches: 4. The CDR3 has 14 amino acids. Germline V gives CDR1 MNHNS, CDR2 SASEGT. The CDR3 coding sequence is TGTGCCAGCAGTTGGGACAGGGTTGCCGGGGAGCTGTTTTTT. Its protein product is CASSWDRVAGELFF.

The table lists this clone with a few counts. The rearrangement uses TRBV5-1 and TRBJ2-7, with 8 bases lining up with TRBD2. This CDR3 is 14 amino acids long. The junction had 9 bases not matched to a gene; V was cut back by 0 bases and J by 10 bases. Germline V gene sequence: CDR1 SGHRS, CDR2 YFSETQ. Written as DNA, the CDR3 is TGCGCCAGCAGCTTGGACGGGAGGGGTCTAAAACAGTACTTC. Translating it yields CASSLDGRGLKQYF.

This chain uses TRBV5-4 with TRBJ2-1; D is undetermined. The CDR3 length is 11 residues. The V gene lost 6 bases and the J gene lost 10 bases, with 11 bases spanning the gap. The V gene's germline CDR1 is SGHNT and CDR2 YYREEE (reference sequence). The CDR3 DNA reads TGTGCCAGCACTTCGTTCGAGGAGCAGTTCTTC. Its translation: CASTSFEEQFF.

This clone was seen ten or more times. V usage is TRBV6-1 and J usage is TRBJ2-1, with a possible D match to TRBD1 (7 bases). This CDR3 has 15 amino acids. The V end lost 5 bases, the J end lost 0 bases, and 11 bases lay between the germline ends. Per the germline V gene, CDR1 is MNHNS and CDR2 is SASEGT. This chain's CDR3 is CASSSQGGSYNEQFF. The CDR3, as DNA: TGTGCCAGCAGTTCCCAGGGGGGCTCCTACAATGAGCAGTTCTTC.

This clone has a count of ten or more. This rearrangement joins TRBV7-9 to TRBJ1-4, with D tentatively TRBD1 (5 bases). The ends were cut back, 9 bases at V and 7 bases at J, with 18 bases in the middle. The CDR3 sequence is 14 residues long. Germline CDR1 reads SEHNR; CDR2 reads FQNEAQ (reference sequence). DNA of the CDR3: TGTGCCAGTACACAGTCGGGGACGGCTGAAAAACTGTTTTTT. The encoded protein is CASTQSGTAEKLFF.

The chain joins TRBV10-1 to TRBJ2-7; no definite D call. CDR3 length equals 14 residues. CDR1 and CDR2 from the germline V gene are WNHNN and SYGVQD (reference sequence). Trimming removed 0 bases at V and 5 bases at J, with 11 bases between. The CDR3 loop is CASSESPSIHEQYF. CDR3 bases: TGCGCCAGCAGTGAGTCGCCCAGCATCCACGAGCAGTACTTC.

This clone counts as medium-sized. J is TRBJ2-7 and V is TRBV10-2, with 7 positions matching TRBD1. The V gene end was trimmed by 9 bases and the J gene end by 3 bases; junction bases not matched to a gene: 8. CDR3 length: 13 amino acids. Germline-derived CDR1 and CDR2 are WSHSY and SAAADI. In DNA, the CDR3 is TGCGCCAGTAGGACAGGAGGTGTCTACGAGCAGTACTTC. Translation gives CASRTGGVYEQYF.